The clone carrying this T cell receptor (beta chain) was seen more than once but under ten times. Its antigen is currently unknown. This CDR3 contains 15 residues. CDR1 is SGDLS, CDR2 YYNGEE, per germline. The junction had 5 bases not matched to a gene; V was cut back by 0 bases and J by 8 bases. Since all of the isolated RNA was reverse transcribed, expressed TCRB transcripts were what got sequenced. Sequencing used immunoSEQ multiplex PCR; TCRdb keeps in-frame clones, though not all of them. The table has under 150,000 clones, 9% seen once. The sample originates from a study of beta chain features in type 1 diabetes. The study's findings and limits: Within each of all four CD4+ subsets, Type 1 diabetes patients had TCRB CDR3s that were moderately but significantly shorter. Healthy donors had naive, central memory and Treg TCRB repertoires that appeared less similar than those seen among patients.

Based on CD45RO/CCR7/CD25/CD127/CD95/CD27, CD4+ regulatory, stem cell-like memory, naive and central memory cells were sorted. This sequence originates from a man younger than 40 with type 1 diabetes. V gene TRBV9 combines with J gene TRBJ2-1; 10 bases match TRBD2. The specimen was central memory CD4+ T cells from blood. Here the CDR3 reads CASSVGLAGEHEQFF. CDR3 coding DNA: TGTGCCAGCAGCGTAGGGCTAGCGGGGGAACATGAGCAGTTCTTC.